This TCR beta chain is drawn from a study of blood T cell repertoires in COVID-19. Study background: Sites in the United States, Italy and Spain provided acute and convalescent COVID-19 samples.

The CDR3 contains 15 residues. The V gene's germline CDR1 is LNHDA and CDR2 SQIVND (reference sequence). The trim removed 4 bases at V and 5 bases at J, leaving 8 bases unmatched. TCRdb keeps only in-frame clones here, not all; method: immunoSEQ multiplex PCR. The data show 150,000 to 200,000 clones, roughly 84% seen once. This sequence was found in a man older than 75 with COVID-19, enrolled during active disease. The sequenced sample was peripheral blood. This chain connects TRBV19 to TRBJ1-5, with 7 bases that match TRBD1. CDR3 in DNA: TGTGCCAGTAGTACTCGACAGGGTTGGGATCAGCCCCAGCATTTT. This translates into CASSTRQGWDQPQHF.